A selection of T cell receptor beta chains follows, all from one sample in a study of OX40 agonist ivuxolimab in advanced cancers. Generated by immunoSEQ multiplex PCR, the TCRdb table keeps only in-frame clones and is missing some. The table records around 100,000 clones, 75% to 90% of them present only once. This specimen was CD4+ or CD8+ T cells sorted from blood, taken in a trial of the OX40 agonist ivuxolimab. These receptors all stem from an adult with an advanced solid tumor such as melanoma, head and neck, liver or kidney cancer. Both conserved end residues are part of each CDR3. D genes are given only for firm matches. The listing skips clone size in some rows; elsewhere it reads once, few, many or a size class.

D gene | clone size | J gene | V gene | CDR3 DNA | CDR3 protein
NA | NA | TRBJ1-2 | TRBV6-4 | TGTGCCAGCAGTGACTCGGTGGGCTATGGCTACACCTTC | CASSDSVGYGYTF
NA | few | TRBJ1-5 | TRBV6-1 | TGTGCCAGTCGACAGGTTAATCAGCCCCAGCATTTT | CASRQVNQPQHF
TRBD1 | NA | TRBJ1-2 | TRBV29-1 | TGCAGCGTTGGGGGGGACAGGCGCTATGGCTACACCTTC | CSVGGDRRYGYTF
NA | NA | TRBJ2-7 | TRBV27 | TGTGCCAGCACCGAACTCGCGGGGAAGCAGTACTTC | CASTELAGKQYF
NA | NA | TRBJ2-5 | TRBV7-9 | TGTGCCAGCAGCCCGATAGCGGCGGTCGAGACCCAGTACTTC | CASSPIAAVETQYF
NA | NA | TRBJ1-2 | TRBV5-1 | TGCGCCAGCAGCCTGGTCTGGGGCGGCGACTATGGCTACACCTTC | CASSLVWGGDYGYTF
TRBD2 | NA | TRBJ2-3 | TRBV6-4 | TGTGCCAGCAGCCGACAGGGACTAGCGGGTTTTACGCAGTATTTT | CASSRQGLAGFTQYF
NA | once | TRBJ2-5 | TRBV27 | TGTGCCAGCAGTCCCCGGGTAATAGCCGGTGAGACCCAGTACTTC | CASSPRVIAGETQYF
NA | few | TRBJ1-2 | TRBV5-6 | TGTGCCAGCAGCCTTAACGGACTCTATGGCTACACCTTC | CASSLNGLYGYTF
NA | once | TRBJ1-4 | TRBV15 | TGTGCCACCAGCAGAGATAGGACCCGGGGAAAACTGTTTTTT | CATSRDRTRGKLFF
NA | NA | TRBJ2-5 | TRBV30 | TGTGCCTGGAGCGAAGTCACCCAAGAGACCCAGTACTTC | CAWSEVTQETQYF